These 24 T cell receptor beta chains were sequenced from one sample in a study of blood T cells in healthy people across ages. Combining a sample-barcoded 5' primer with a J-beta primer mix, a second PCR ran for roughly 7 to 11 cycles. TCRdb itself ran the 5' RACE reads through MiXCR, one entry per CDR3 protein. The table includes about 570,000 distinct CDR3 sequences, 27% detected once. The sample was blood. All receptors derive from a woman aged 70-85 years in good health.

The CDR3: CASSLAGGRQPQHF. The DNA of the CDR3 is TGCGCCAGCAGCTTGGCAGGGGGAAGACAGCCCCAGCATTTT. The chain combines TRBV5-1 with TRBJ1-5; 7 bases match TRBD1. The V and J ends lost 0 bases and 7 bases, in that order; junction bases with no gene match: 4. In germline, CDR1 is SGHRS, CDR2 YFSETQ. The CDR3 covers 14 residues.

V usage is TRBV2 and J usage is TRBJ1-4; D is uncertain. The V gene lost 4 bases and the J gene lost 8 bases, with 11 bases spanning the gap. Germline V gene lookup returns CDR1 SNHLY and CDR2 FYNNEI. This CDR3 comprises 13 residues. CDR3 in DNA: TGTGCCAGCAGTGCCCTTCCGGGGGAAAAACTGTTTTTT. This encodes CASSALPGEKLFF.

The chain combines TRBV29-1 with TRBJ1-1; possibly TRBD1 for D (5 bases). The CDR3 totals 13 residues. The germline V gene has CDR1 SQVTM and CDR2 ANQGSEA. Here the CDR3 reads CLRLTPGDTEAFF. For the CDR3, the DNA is TGCCTAAGACTAACCCCGGGGGACACTGAAGCTTTCTTT.

This clonotype has only a few counts. J is TRBJ2-3 and V is TRBV6-6; D uncertain. CDR3 length: 11 amino acids. From germline, CDR1 is MNHNY and CDR2 SVGAGI (reference sequence). V was cut by 7 bases and J by 4 bases, with 6 bases left in between. CDR3 sequence: CASTFSDTQYF. CDR3 nucleotide sequence: TGTGCCAGCACCTTTTCAGATACGCAGTATTTT.

This clonotype was counted only a few times. This CDR3 reads CSARDTSYYGYTF. DNA of the CDR3: TGCAGTGCTAGAGATACCAGCTACTATGGCTACACCTTC. This rearrangement joins TRBV20-1 to TRBJ1-2; D not resolved. Germline CDR1 and CDR2: DFQATT and SNEGSKA (reference sequence). CDR3 length equals 13 residues. V lost 0 bases to trimming and J lost 3 bases, with 8 bases between them.

This clonotype was recorded many times. The chain is built from TRBV7-2 and TRBJ2-4; TRBD1 might be the D (6 bases). Germline V lookup: CDR1 SGHTA, CDR2 FQGNSA. V was shortened by 3 bases and J by 5 bases, with 8 bases between the two germline ends. This CDR3 comprises 13 residues. The CDR3: CASSFGQQNIQYF. The DNA of the CDR3 is TGTGCCAGCAGCTTCGGACAGCAAAACATTCAGTACTTC.

J is TRBJ2-5 and V is TRBV28; possibly TRBD1 or TRBD2 for D (5 bases each). There are 14 residues in the CDR3. Trimming removed 3 bases from V and 5 bases from J, with 13 bases in between. CDR1 is MDHEN and CDR2 is SYDVKM in the germline V gene. The CDR3 DNA follows: TGTGCCAGCAGTTTGTCGCAGGGAGCGGAGACCCAGTACTTC. It is translated as CASSLSQGAETQYF.

This clonotype came up a few times. V gene TRBV6-1 combines with J gene TRBJ1-1, with a tentative D call TRBD1 (5 bases). V lost 6 bases to trimming and J lost 4 bases, with 18 bases between them. This CDR3 is built from 15 residues. Germline CDR1 is MNHNS and CDR2 is SASEGT. CDR3 amino acids: CASRLRGGRGTEAFF. CDR3 nucleotides: TGTGCCAGCAGACTACGGGGGGGTAGAGGCACTGAAGCTTTCTTT.

V gene TRBV20-1 combines with J gene TRBJ2-3; tentatively, D is TRBD2 (6 bases). Germline-derived CDR1 and CDR2 are DFQATT and SNEGSKA (reference sequence). The germline V and J ends were trimmed by 6 bases and 0 bases, with 13 bases remaining between them. There are 14 residues in the CDR3. CDR3 nucleotide sequence: TGCAGTGCCGCCTCCGGGACTAGCACAGATACGCAGTATTTT. Translated: CSAASGTSTDTQYF.

The rearrangement joins TRBV12-3 or TRBV12-4 to TRBJ1-2; maybe TRBD1 (5 bases). The CDR3 has 14 amino acids. V was pared by 5 bases and J by 5 bases, with 15 bases between. Written as DNA, the CDR3 is TGTGCCAGCAGTGAGCAGAAGGGACTTTATGGCTACACCTTC. Translated: CASSEQKGLYGYTF.

This chain connects TRBV7-3 to TRBJ2-1; D tentatively fits TRBD1 or TRBD2 (5 bases each). V lost 6 bases and J 10 bases, leaving 19 bases between the germline ends. The CDR3 spans 14 residues. CDR1 SGHTA and CDR2 FQGTGA come from the germline V gene. The CDR3: CASRRDGGSGEQFF. CDR3 DNA sequence: TGTGCCAGCAGACGGGACGGTGGATCAGGGGAGCAGTTCTTC. Full variable domain (missing parts from reference TRBV7-3 and TRBJ2-1): GAGVSQTPSNKVTEKGKYVELRCDPISGHTALYWYRQSLGQGPEFLIYFQGTGAADDSGLPNDRFFAVRPEGSVSTLKIQRTERGDSAVYLCASRRDGGSGEQFFGPGTRLTVL.

The sample holds many counts of this clonotype. The rearrangement joins TRBV12-3 or TRBV12-4 to TRBJ2-1; 11 nucleotides agree with TRBD2. The ends lost 5 bases at V and 6 bases at J; junction bases unmatched: 6. The CDR3 covers 15 residues. CDR3 bases: TGTGCCAGCAGTCCCCGACTAGCGGGGAGCAATGAGCAGTTCTTC. Translation gives CASSPRLAGSNEQFF.

This chain connects TRBV7-3 to TRBJ1-3; possible D gene TRBD1, 5 bases. Trimming cost V 5 bases and J 2 bases, with 13 bases left between them. The CDR3 extends over 15 amino acids. CDR1 and CDR2 from the germline V gene are SGHTA and FQGTGA. CDR3 DNA: TGTGCCAGCAGCCCCAGAGGGACCGCTGGAAACACCATATATTTT. Translation gives CASSPRGTAGNTIYF.

The CDR3 coding sequence is TGTGCCAGCAGCTTCAACATCGGCTCTGGAAACACCATATATTTT. Translating gives CASSFNIGSGNTIYF. V usage is TRBV7-2 and J usage is TRBJ1-3, with D unresolved. V was pared by 3 bases and J by 0 bases, with 9 bases between. Germline V gives CDR1 SGHTA, CDR2 FQGNSA. The CDR3 loop spans 15 amino acids.

The chain combines TRBV5-1 with TRBJ1-4, with D uncertain. V was clipped by 1 base and J by 1 base, with 11 bases between them. The CDR3 spans 16 residues. Looked up from germline, CDR1 is SGHRS and CDR2 is YFSETQ. CDR3 in amino acids: CASSLSPRLTNEKLFF. CDR3 sequence (DNA): TGCGCCAGCAGCTTGTCACCAAGGCTAACTAATGAAAAACTGTTTTTT.

A few counts support this clonotype. The chain links TRBV7-8 to TRBJ2-7, with a possible D match to TRBD1 (5 bases). Germline V gene sequence: CDR1 SGHVS, CDR2 FQNEAQ. V lost 2 bases to trimming and J lost 3 bases, with 14 bases between them. The CDR3 contains 15 residues. The CDR3 loop is CASSLRGTRIYEQYF. DNA for the CDR3: TGTGCCAGCAGCTTAAGGGGCACGCGGATCTACGAGCAGTACTTC.

This clonotype was detected many times. The rearrangement links TRBV20-1 to TRBJ2-7, with 8 bases fitting TRBD2. V gave up 3 bases and J gave up 0 bases; unmatched junction bases: 4. The CDR3 is 14 residues long. Germline-derived CDR1 and CDR2 are DFQATT and SNEGSKA (reference sequence). The CDR3 region has the DNA TGCAGTGCTAGGAAGCGGGAGTTCTCCTACGAGCAGTACTTC. Residues: CSARKREFSYEQYF.

The J gene is TRBJ2-1, the V gene TRBV10-3, with TRBD1 matching over 7 bases. The length of the CDR3 is 12 residues. Germline assignment: CDR1 ENHRY and CDR2 SYGVKD. Losses at the gene ends were 8 bases for V and 10 bases for J; bases not matched to a gene: 8. CDR3 coding DNA: TGTGCCATCGGCCAGACAGGGATCGAGCAGTTCTTC. Translated: CAIGQTGIEQFF.

This clonotype was found a few times. The rearrangement uses TRBV7-3 and TRBJ2-5, with TRBD2 identical over 12 bases. Gene TRBJ2-1 matches the end of the DNA better, so the J call may be wrong. In germline, CDR1 is SGHTA, CDR2 FQGTGA. CDR3 size: 17 residues. The CDR3: CASSLTLAGGTINEQFF. For the CDR3, the DNA is TGTGCCAGCAGCTTAACCCTAGCGGGGGGGACAATCAATGAGCAGTTCTTC.

This clonotype appeared a few times. The chain joins TRBV9 to TRBJ1-4; D not resolved. Germline assignment: CDR1 SGDLS and CDR2 YYNGEE. This CDR3 is built from 15 residues. The V end lost 0 bases, the J end lost 3 bases, and 9 bases lay between the germline ends. The DNA for the CDR3 is TGTGCCAGCAGCGTAGAGGTCGGACCTAATGAAAAACTGTTTTTT. Its translation is CASSVEVGPNEKLFF.

This clonotype has a handful of counts. The chain combines TRBV10-3 with TRBJ2-1; TRBD2 matches 7 bases. Germline CDR1 ENHRY, CDR2 SYGVKD. The CDR3 covers 14 residues. Trimming took 3 bases from V and 4 from J; bases not matched to a gene: 3. This CDR3 is CAISDRGGYNEQFF. The CDR3 DNA reads as TGTGCCATCAGTGACCGCGGGGGTTACAATGAGCAGTTCTTC.

This clonotype was recorded a few times. The chain recombines TRBV12-3 or TRBV12-4 with TRBJ1-4, with 7 bases aligning to TRBD1. The CDR3 spans 16 residues. Trimming cost V 6 bases and J 0 bases; bases outside gene matches: 7. In DNA form, the CDR3 reads TGTGCCAGCAGCAGAGGGGGCGCGGCAACTAATGAAAAACTGTTTTTT. Translation: CASSRGGAATNEKLFF.

This clonotype was detected a few times. V usage is TRBV10-3 and J usage is TRBJ2-5, with 9 bases aligning to TRBD1. The V and J ends lost 6 bases and 4 bases, in that order; junction bases with no gene match: 3. CDR3 length equals 13 residues. Germline CDR1 reads ENHRY; CDR2 reads SYGVKD. This chain's CDR3 is CAIREDRGETQYF. The CDR3 nucleotides are TGTGCCATCAGGGAGGACAGGGGAGAGACCCAGTACTTC.

This clonotype was counted between two and nine times. This chain links TRBV5-6 with TRBJ2-7; TRBD2 matches 10 bases. Germline values: CDR1 SGHDT, CDR2 YYEEEE. This CDR3 has 20 amino acids. V lost 4 bases and J lost 0; bases outside the gene matches: 19. The chain's CDR3 is CASSVTRGLAGGPRSYEQYF. The CDR3 DNA reads as TGTGCCAGCAGCGTTACCAGGGGGTTAGCGGGGGGACCCCGCTCCTACGAGCAGTACTTC.